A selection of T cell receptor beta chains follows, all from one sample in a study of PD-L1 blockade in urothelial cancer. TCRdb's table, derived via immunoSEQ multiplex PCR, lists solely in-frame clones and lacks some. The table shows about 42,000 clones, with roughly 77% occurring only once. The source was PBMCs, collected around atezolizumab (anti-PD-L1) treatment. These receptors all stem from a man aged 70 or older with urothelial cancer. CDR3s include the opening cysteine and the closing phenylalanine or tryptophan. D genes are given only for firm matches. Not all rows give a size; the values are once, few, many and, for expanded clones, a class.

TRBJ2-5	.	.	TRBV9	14	TGTGCCAGCAGCGTAGGGGACAACCAAGAGACCCAGTACTTC	CASSVGDNQETQYF
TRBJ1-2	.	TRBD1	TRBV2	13	TGTGCCAGCAGGGGGACAGGGAGCGGTGGCTACACCTTC	CASRGTGSGGYTF
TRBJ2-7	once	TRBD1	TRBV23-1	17	TGCGCCAGCGGAGAAGGAGAGCCAGGGGGCCCCACGGGGGAGCAGTACTTC	CASGEGEPGGPTGEQYF
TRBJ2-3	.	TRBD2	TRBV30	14	TGTGCCTCTTCCCGACTAGCGGGAACAGATACGCAGTATTTT	CASSRLAGTDTQYF
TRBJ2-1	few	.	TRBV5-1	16	TGCGCCAGCAGCTTGGATCCACAGGGCCCCTACAATGAGCAGTTCTTC	CASSLDPQGPYNEQFF
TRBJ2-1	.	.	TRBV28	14	TGTGCCAGCAGTTCCCCGACAGGAGTCAATGAGCAGTTCTTC	CASSSPTGVNEQFF
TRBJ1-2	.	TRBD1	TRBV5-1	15	TGCGCCAGCAGCTTGGGGGACAGGGCAAACTATGGCTACACCTTC	CASSLGDRANYGYTF
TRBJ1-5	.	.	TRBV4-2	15	TGTGCCAGCAGCCAAGAATCGGGTTGGAATCAGCCCCAGCATTTT	CASSQESGWNQPQHF
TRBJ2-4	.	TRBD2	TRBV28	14	TGTGCCAGCAGTCCTAGCGGGGGATGGGACATTCAGTACTTC	CASSPSGGWDIQYF
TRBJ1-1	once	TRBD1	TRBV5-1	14	TGCGCCAGCAAACTAAGACAGGGGGGTACTGAAGCTTTCTTT	CASKLRQGGTEAFF
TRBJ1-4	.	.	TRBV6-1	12	TGTGCCAGCAGTGAAGTATCCCTAAAACTGTTTTTT	CASSEVSLKLFF
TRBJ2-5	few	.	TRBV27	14	TGTGCCAGCAGTCTCGCAGGCAGCCAAGAGACCCAGTACTTC	CASSLAGSQETQYF
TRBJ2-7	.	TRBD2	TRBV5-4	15	TGTGCCAGCAGCTTCACCAGCGGGAGCACCTACGAGCAGTACTTC	CASSFTSGSTYEQYF
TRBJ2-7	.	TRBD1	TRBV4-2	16	TGTGCCAGCAGCCCGGGGACAGGCCCACCCTTCCACGAGCAGTACTTC	CASSPGTGPPFHEQYF
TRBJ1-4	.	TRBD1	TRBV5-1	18	TGCGCCAGCAGCTCAACCGGGACAGGGTGGGCAACTAATGAAAAACTGTTTTTT	CASSSTGTGWATNEKLFF
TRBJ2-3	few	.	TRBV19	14	TGTGCCAGTAGTATAGTGAGACAGACAGATACGCAGTATTTT	CASSIVRQTDTQYF
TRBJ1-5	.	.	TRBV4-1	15	TGCGCCAGCAGCCAAGTGAATTCGAGGGATCAGCCCCAGCATTTT	CASSQVNSRDQPQHF
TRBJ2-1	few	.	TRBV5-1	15	TGCGCCAGCAGCCCTAGAGGGGGAGGGCTCGATCGGCAGTTCTTC	CASSPRGGGLDRQFF
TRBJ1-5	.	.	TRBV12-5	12	TGTGCTAGTGGGGAGGACAATCAGCCCCAGCATTTT	CASGEDNQPQHF
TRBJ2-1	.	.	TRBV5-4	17	TGTGCCAGCAGCTTGGCTTTACGAGAGGTTTCCTACAATGAGCAGTTCTTC	CASSLALREVSYNEQFF
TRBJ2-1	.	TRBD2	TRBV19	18	TGTGCCAGTAGTATCGGGCCCTATCGGACTAGCGAAGACAATGAGCAGTTCTTC	CASSIGPYRTSEDNEQFF
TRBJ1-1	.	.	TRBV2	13	TGTGCCAGCAGTGAGAGCTTGAACACTGAAGCTTTCTTT	CASSESLNTEAFF
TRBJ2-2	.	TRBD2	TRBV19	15	TGTGCCAGTGGGCCTCTAGCGGCGAACACCGGGGAGCTGTTTTTT	CASGPLAANTGELFF
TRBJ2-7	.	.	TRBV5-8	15	TGTGCCAGCAGCTTGCACCAGGGGGGCTCCTACGAGCAGTACTTC	CASSLHQGGSYEQYF
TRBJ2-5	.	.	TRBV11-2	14	TGTGCCAGCAGCTTAGAAAACCTACAAGAGACCCAGTACTTC	CASSLENLQETQYF
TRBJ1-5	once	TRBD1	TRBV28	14	TGTGCCAGCAGTTTTGACAGGGCCTTTCAGCCCCAGCATTTT	CASSFDRAFQPQHF
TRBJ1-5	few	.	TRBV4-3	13	TGCGCCAGCAGCCTCGTACAGGGCCAGCCCCAGCATTTT	CASSLVQGQPQHF
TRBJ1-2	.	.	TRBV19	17	TGTGCCAGTAGTATAGCGGCCGCAGGGGCAATTAACTATGGCTACACCTTC	CASSIAAAGAINYGYTF
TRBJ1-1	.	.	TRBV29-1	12	TGCAGCGTTTGGACAGATAAAATTGAAGCTTTCTTT	CSVWTDKIEAFF
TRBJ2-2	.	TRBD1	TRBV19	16	TGTGCCAGTAGTATAGTCCCGGGACAGGGGACCGGGGAGCTGTTTTTT	CASSIVPGQGTGELFF
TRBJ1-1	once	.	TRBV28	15	TGTGCCAGCAGGACGTCATCGGGGGGGCACACTGAAGCTTTCTTT	CASRTSSGGHTEAFF
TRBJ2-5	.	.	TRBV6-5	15	TGTGCCAGCAGTTACTCGATCTTGAGACAAGAGACCCAGTACTTC	CASSYSILRQETQYF
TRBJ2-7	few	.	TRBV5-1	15	TGCGCCAGCAGCCCCGATGGCGGGCAGGTCTACGAGCAGTACTTC	CASSPDGGQVYEQYF
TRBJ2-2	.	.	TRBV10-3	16	TGTGCCATCAGTGACCGACAGGGACTAGACACCGGGGAGCTGTTTTTT	CAISDRQGLDTGELFF
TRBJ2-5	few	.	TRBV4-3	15	TGCGCCAGCAGCCAAGTCGCACTACGGGAAGAGACCCAGTACTTC	CASSQVALREETQYF
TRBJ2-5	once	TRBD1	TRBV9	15	TGTGCCAGCCAGGATGGGACAGGTAAGATTGAGACCCAGTACTTC	CASQDGTGKIETQYF
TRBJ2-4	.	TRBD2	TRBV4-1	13	TGCGCCAGCAGCCAAGATGCGGGAGGCATTCAGTACTTC	CASSQDAGGIQYF
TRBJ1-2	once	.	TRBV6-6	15	TGTGCCAGCAGTTACGGGAACAGGGCGGAGTATGGCTACACCTTC	CASSYGNRAEYGYTF
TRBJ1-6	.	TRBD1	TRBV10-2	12	TGCGCCAGCGGGACAGGGGATTCACCCCTCCACTTT	CASGTGDSPLHF
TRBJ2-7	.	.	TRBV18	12	TGTGCCAGGGTAAGCACGGTCTACGAGCAGTACTTC	CARVSTVYEQYF
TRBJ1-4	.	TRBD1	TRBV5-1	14	TGCGCCAGCAGCGTGGAGACAGGGCGGGAAAAACTGTTTTTT	CASSVETGREKLFF
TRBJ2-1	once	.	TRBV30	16	TGTGCCTGGAGAGAATCTATGCGCGGGGTAAACAATGAGCAGTTCTTC	CAWRESMRGVNNEQFF
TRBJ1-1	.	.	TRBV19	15	TGTGCCAGTAGGATCAAGACACGGGGAAACACTGAAGCTTTCTTT	CASRIKTRGNTEAFF
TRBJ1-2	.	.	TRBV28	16	TGTGCCAGCTGTCTAGGGGAGATCACAGGGAACTATGGCTACACCTTC	CASCLGEITGNYGYTF
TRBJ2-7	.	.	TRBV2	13	TGTGCCAGCAGTCGAGGAGGGTCCTACGAGCAGTACTTC	CASSRGGSYEQYF
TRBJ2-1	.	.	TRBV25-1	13	TGTGCCAGCAGTCCCGGGAGTAGGAATGAGCAGTTCTTC	CASSPGSRNEQFF